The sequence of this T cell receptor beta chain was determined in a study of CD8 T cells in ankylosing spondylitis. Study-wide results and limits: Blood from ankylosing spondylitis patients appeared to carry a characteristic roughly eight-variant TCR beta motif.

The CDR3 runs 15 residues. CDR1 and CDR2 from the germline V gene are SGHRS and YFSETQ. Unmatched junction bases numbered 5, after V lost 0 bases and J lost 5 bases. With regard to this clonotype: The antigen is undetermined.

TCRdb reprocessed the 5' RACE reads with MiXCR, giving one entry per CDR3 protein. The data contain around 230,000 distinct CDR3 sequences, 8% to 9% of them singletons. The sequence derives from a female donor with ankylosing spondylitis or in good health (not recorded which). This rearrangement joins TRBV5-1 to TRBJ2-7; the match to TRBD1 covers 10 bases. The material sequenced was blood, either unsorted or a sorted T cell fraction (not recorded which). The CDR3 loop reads CASSLGGTGDNEQYF. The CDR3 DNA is TGCGCCAGCAGCTTGGGGGGGACAGGGGACAACGAGCAGTACTTC.